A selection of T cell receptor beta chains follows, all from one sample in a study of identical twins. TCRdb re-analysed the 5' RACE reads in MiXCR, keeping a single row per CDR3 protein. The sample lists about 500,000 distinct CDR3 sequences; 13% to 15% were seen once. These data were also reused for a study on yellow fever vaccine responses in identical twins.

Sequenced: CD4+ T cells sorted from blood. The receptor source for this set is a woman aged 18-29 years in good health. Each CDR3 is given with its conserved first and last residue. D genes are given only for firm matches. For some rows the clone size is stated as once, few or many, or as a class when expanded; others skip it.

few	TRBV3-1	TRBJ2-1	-	TGTGCCAGCAGTCCTGGAGGGCGGGAACGGGGTTTCTTC	CASSPGGRERGFF
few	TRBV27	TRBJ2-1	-	TGTGCCAGCAGTTTTTGGGACGGAGAATTCAATGAGCAGTTCTTC	CASSFWDGEFNEQFF
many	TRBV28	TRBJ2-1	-	TGTGCCAGCAGCTCCGGTCAGGTGGGCGTGTATGAGCAGTTCTTC	CASSSGQVGVYEQFF
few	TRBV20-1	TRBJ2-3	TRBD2	TGCAGTGCTAGACTCGGGACTAGTGCAGATACGCAGTATTTT	CSARLGTSADTQYF
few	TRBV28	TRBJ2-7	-	TGTGCCAGCAAGGGTCCCCTCAGTTGGGAGCAGTACTTC	CASKGPLSWEQYF
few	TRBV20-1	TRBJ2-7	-	TGCAGTGCTGACACCCTCTCCTACGAGCAGTACTTC	CSADTLSYEQYF
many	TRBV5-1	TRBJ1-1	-	TGCGCCAGCAGCTTACAAAGCAACACTGAAGCTTTCTTT	CASSLQSNTEAFF
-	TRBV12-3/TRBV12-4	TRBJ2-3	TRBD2	TGTGCCAGCAGTGGAGCGGGAGGGCTCACAGATACGCAGTATTTT	CASSGAGGLTDTQYF
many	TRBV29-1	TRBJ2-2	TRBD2	TGCAGCGCATCTAGCGGGTTGGACACCGGGGAGCTGTTTTTT	CSASSGLDTGELFF
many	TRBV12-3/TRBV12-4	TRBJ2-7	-	TGTGCCAGCAGTTCCCTAGACGAGCAGTACTTC	CASSSLDEQYF
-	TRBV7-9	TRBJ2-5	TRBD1	TGTGCCAGCAGCTCCTTACAGGGGGAAGAGACCCAGTACTTC	CASSSLQGEETQYF
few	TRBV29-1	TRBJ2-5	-	TGCAGCGTTGAAGAATGGGCAGTCCAAGAGACCCAGTACTTC	CSVEEWAVQETQYF
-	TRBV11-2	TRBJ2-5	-	TGTGCCAGCAGCCCGCGCGAGGGGAGAGCCGAGACCCAGTACTTC	CASSPREGRAETQYF
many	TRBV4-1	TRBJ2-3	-	TGCGCCAGCAGCCAAGTCGGCCAGGGCGGAGATACGCAGTATTTT	CASSQVGQGGDTQYF
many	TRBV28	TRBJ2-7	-	TGTGCCAGCAGTTTAGAAGGCGCAGGCTGGCGTCTCGAGCAGTACTTC	CASSLEGAGWRLEQYF
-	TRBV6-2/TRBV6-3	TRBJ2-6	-	TGTGCCAGCAAGTCTAGCTCTGGGGCCAACGTCCTGACTTTC	CASKSSSGANVLTF
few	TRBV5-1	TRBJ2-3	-	TGCGCCAGCAGCTTCCTCGGGGACCATAGATTCCCAGATACGCAGTATTTT	CASSFLGDHRFPDTQYF
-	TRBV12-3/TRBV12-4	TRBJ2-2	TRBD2	TGTGCCTTCAGTCCCCACGAGCGGGGGGGCCTTGGCACCGGGGAGCTGTTTTTT	CAFSPHERGGLGTGELFF
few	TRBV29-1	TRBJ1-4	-	TGCAGCGTTGGAGAGGGGCGTGTTGAAAAACTGTTTTTT	CSVGEGRVEKLFF
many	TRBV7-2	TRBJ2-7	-	TGTGCCAGCAGCTGGGGGTGGGAGCAGTACTTC	CASSWGWEQYF
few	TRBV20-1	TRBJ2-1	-	TGCAGTGCTAGAGAGTCCTTCTCAAAGGATTACAATGAGCAGTTCTTC	CSARESFSKDYNEQFF
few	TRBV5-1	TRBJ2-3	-	TGCGCCAGCGGCATCACGAGAACCACAGATACGCAGTATTTT	CASGITRTTDTQYF
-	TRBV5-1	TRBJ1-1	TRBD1	TGCGCCAGCAGCTTGGTTGGTCAGGGGGCAGGTGAAGCTTTCTTT	CASSLVGQGAGEAFF
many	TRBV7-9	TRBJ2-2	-	TGTGCCAGCAGCTTAGGGGCGGCAACCGGGGAGCTGTTTTTT	CASSLGAATGELFF
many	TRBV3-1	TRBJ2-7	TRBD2	TGTGCCAGCGGGTTCCAGGCTAGCGGCAACTACGAGCAGTACTTC	CASGFQASGNYEQYF
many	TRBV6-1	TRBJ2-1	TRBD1	TGTGCCAGTCGCGGACAGGGCTCCTACAATGAGCAGTTCTTC	CASRGQGSYNEQFF
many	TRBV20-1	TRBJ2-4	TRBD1	TGCAGTGCTCTCCCGGGACAGGGAATTAACATTCAGTACTTC	CSALPGQGINIQYF
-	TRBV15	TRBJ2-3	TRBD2	TGTGCCACCAGCAGGGGAACTAGCGAGCTCACAGATACGCAGTATTTT	CATSRGTSELTDTQYF
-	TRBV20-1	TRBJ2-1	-	TGCAGTGCTAGACCGAGTGTCAACTCCTACAATGAGCAGTTCTTC	CSARPSVNSYNEQFF
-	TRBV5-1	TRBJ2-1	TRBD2	TGCGCCAGCAGCTTGGAACGGGGGGGCCGCAATGAGCAGTTCTTC	CASSLERGGRNEQFF
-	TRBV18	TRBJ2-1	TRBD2	TGTGCCAGCTCCCCAGGTGAGCGGGAGCGTACTGAGCAGTTCTTC	CASSPGERERTEQFF
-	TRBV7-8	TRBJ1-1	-	TGTGCCAGCAGCAAGGAGTGGGGCACTGAAGCTTTCTTT	CASSKEWGTEAFF
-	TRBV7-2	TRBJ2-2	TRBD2	TGTGCCAGCAGCTACGGATTAGCGGGATCCGCCGGGGAGCTGTTTTTT	CASSYGLAGSAGELFF
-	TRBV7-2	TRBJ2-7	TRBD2	TGTGCCAGCAGCCCAAGACTAGCGGGAGCCGTCGAGCAGTACTTC	CASSPRLAGAVEQYF
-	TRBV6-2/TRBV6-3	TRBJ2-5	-	TGTGCCAGCTACGAAAGGGGAAGGGAGACCCAGTACTTC	CASYERGRETQYF
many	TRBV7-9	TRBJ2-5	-	TGTGCCAGCCCCCTGGGGGAGACCCAGTACTTC	CASPLGETQYF
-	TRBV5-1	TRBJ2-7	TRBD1	TGCGCCAGCAGCTTGACCGGACAGGGTTCGTACGAGCAGTACTTC	CASSLTGQGSYEQYF
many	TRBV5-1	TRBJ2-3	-	TGCGCCAGCAGCTCGGGGTTCACAGATACGCAGTATTTT	CASSSGFTDTQYF
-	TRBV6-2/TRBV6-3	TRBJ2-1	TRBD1	TGTGCCAGCAGAATTCTCGCCGGGACAGGGGAGCCCAATGAGCAGTTCTTC	CASRILAGTGEPNEQFF
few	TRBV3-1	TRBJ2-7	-	TGTGCCAGTCGTGGGGTCGCCTACGAGCAGTACTTC	CASRGVAYEQYF
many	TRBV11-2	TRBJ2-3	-	TGTGCCAGCAGCTTAGATCTTGGGGCTGTTAAGGGCTTCGATACGCAGTATTTT	CASSLDLGAVKGFDTQYF
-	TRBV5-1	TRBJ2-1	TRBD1	TGCGCCAGCAGCTTGGCCAAGACAGGGGGAGGCAATGAGCAGTTCTTC	CASSLAKTGGGNEQFF
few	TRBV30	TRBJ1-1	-	TGTGCCTGGAATCGGGGGGAAACTAATAATATGAACACTGAAGCTTTCTTT	CAWNRGETNNMNTEAFF
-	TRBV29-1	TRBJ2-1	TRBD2	TGCAGCGCCGAACTAGCGGGGGGCTCCTACAATGAGCAGTTCTTC	CSAELAGGSYNEQFF
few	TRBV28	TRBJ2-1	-	TGTGCCAGCAGTGGAGCTGGATTAGCGGATTACAATGAGCAGTTCTTC	CASSGAGLADYNEQFF
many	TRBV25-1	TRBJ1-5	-	TGTGCCAGCAGTGAGGGCCAGGCAAGCAATCAGCCCCAGCATTTT	CASSEGQASNQPQHF
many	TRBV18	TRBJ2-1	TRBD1	TGTGCCAGCTCTCCCCAGGCGGGGACAGGGGGGAATGAGCAGTTCTTC	CASSPQAGTGGNEQFF
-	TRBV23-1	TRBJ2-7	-	TGCGCCAGCAGTCGAGAAAAAGCCAACAATGCGTCCGGAGATTTCAACTACGAGCAGTACTTC	CASSREKANNASGDFNYEQYF
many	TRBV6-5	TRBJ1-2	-	TGTGCCAGCAGTTACAGGGGTTCGGGCTATGGCTACACCTTC	CASSYRGSGYGYTF
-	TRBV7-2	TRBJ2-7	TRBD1	TGTGCCAGCAGCTTCACGGGACAGGGGCCCTACGAGCAGTACTTC	CASSFTGQGPYEQYF
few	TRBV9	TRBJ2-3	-	TGTGCCAGCAGCCCAATACCCACAGATACGCAGTATTTT	CASSPIPTDTQYF
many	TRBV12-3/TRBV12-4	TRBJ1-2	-	TGTGCCAGCAGAAAAGCCGGGGCCCCAACGTTCTATGGCTACACCTTC	CASRKAGAPTFYGYTF
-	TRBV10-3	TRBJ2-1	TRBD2	TGTGCCATCAGTTTGCTAGCGGGGCAATACAATGAGCAGTTCTTC	CAISLLAGQYNEQFF
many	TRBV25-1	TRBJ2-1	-	TGTGCCAGCAGTGAAATGGGTCCTAGGTACAATGAGCAGTTCTTC	CASSEMGPRYNEQFF